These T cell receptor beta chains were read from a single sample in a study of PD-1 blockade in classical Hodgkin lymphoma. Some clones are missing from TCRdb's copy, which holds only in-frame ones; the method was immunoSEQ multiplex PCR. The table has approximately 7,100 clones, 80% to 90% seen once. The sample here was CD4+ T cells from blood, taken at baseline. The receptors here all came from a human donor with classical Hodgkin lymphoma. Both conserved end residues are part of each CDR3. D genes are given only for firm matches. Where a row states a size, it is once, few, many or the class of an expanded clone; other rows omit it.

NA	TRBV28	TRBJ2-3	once	TGTGCCAGCAGTTTTCTGTCCCCAGATACGCAGTATTTT	CASSFLSPDTQYF
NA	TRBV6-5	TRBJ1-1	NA	TGTGCCAGCAGTTACTGGGCAGGGGATACTGAAGCTTTCTTT	CASSYWAGDTEAFF
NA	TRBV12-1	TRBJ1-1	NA	TGTGCCAGCCAGGGGGCCATGAACACTGAAGCTTTCTTT	CASQGAMNTEAFF
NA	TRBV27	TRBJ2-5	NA	TGTGCGGCGGGGTGGAATTTACAAGAGACCCAGTACTTC	CAAGWNLQETQYF
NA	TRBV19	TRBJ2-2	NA	TGTGCCAGTAGGGTTACGGCCGGGGAGCTGTTTTTT	CASRVTAGELFF
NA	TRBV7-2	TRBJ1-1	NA	TGTGCCAGCAGCCCCCAAAGCCTAATGAACACTGAAGCTTTCTTT	CASSPQSLMNTEAFF
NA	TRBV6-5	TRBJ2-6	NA	TGTGCCAGCAGTTACGGTAACACTGGGGCCAACGTCCTGACTTTC	CASSYGNTGANVLTF
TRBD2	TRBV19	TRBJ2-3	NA	TGTGCCAGTAGTTTCACGACTAGCGATACGCAGTATTTT	CASSFTTSDTQYF
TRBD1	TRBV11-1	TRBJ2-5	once	TGTGCCAGCAGCTTAATGACAGGGCGAGAGAAGACCCAGTACTTC	CASSLMTGREKTQYF
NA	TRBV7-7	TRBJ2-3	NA	TGTGCCAGCAGCTTAGTTCCGTCAGATACGCAGTATTTT	CASSLVPSDTQYF
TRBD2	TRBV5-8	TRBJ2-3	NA	TGTGCCAGCCCAAGCGTTCCGCGGGGGGGCACAGATACGCAGTATTTT	CASPSVPRGGTDTQYF
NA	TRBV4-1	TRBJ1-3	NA	TGCGCCAGCAGCCAAGAGGGCAGGGTTTTTGGAAACACCATATATTTT	CASSQEGRVFGNTIYF
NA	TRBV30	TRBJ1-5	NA	TGTGCCTGGGGGGGGCTCAATCAGCCCCAGCATTTT	CAWGGLNQPQHF
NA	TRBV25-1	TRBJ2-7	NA	TGTGCCAGCAGACCTCCGAGCTCCTACGAGCAGTACTTC	CASRPPSSYEQYF
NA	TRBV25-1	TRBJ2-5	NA	TGTGCCAGCAGTGAATCCGGGGGCGGAGTGACCCAGTACTTC	CASSESGGGVTQYF
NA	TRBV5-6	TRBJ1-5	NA	TGTGCCAGCAGCTTGTACAGGAGGTATAGCAATCAGCCCCAGCATTTT	CASSLYRRYSNQPQHF
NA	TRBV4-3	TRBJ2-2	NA	TGCGCCAGCAGCCTTTCCTGGGGGGCCACCGGGGAGCTGTTTTTT	CASSLSWGATGELFF
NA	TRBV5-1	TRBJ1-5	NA	TGCGCCAGCAGCCCGGAAACAGGGATGGCTCAGCCCCAGCATTTT	CASSPETGMAQPQHF
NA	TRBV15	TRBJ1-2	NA	TGTGCCACCAGCAGACAGGGGAGTGGGGGCTACACCTTC	CATSRQGSGGYTF
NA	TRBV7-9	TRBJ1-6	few	TGTGCCAGCAGCCGCACGACCGGGGCAGAGACACCCCTCCACTTT	CASSRTTGAETPLHF
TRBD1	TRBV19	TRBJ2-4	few	TGTGCCAGTAGTTCCAGACAGGGAGTAGCCAAAAACATTCAGTACTTC	CASSSRQGVAKNIQYF
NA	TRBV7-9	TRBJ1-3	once	TGTGCCAGCAGCGCCCTGATCGCACAGGCCAAGGGTGGAAACACCATATATTTT	CASSALIAQAKGGNTIYF
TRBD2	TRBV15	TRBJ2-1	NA	TGTGCCACCAGCAGGGGAAGCGGGGGGGCGAGGGAGTTCTTC	CATSRGSGGAREFF
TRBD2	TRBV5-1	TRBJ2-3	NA	TGCGCCAGCAGCTTGGGGACTAGCGGGGCCACAGATACGCAGTATTTT	CASSLGTSGATDTQYF
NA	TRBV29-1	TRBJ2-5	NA	TGCAGCGTTGAGCCCACTTCGAGAGAGACCCAGTACTTC	CSVEPTSRETQYF
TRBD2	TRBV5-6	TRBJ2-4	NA	TGTGCCAGCAGCTTGAAGTTAACAGCGGGAGCCGCCAAAAACATTCAGTACTTC	CASSLKLTAGAAKNIQYF
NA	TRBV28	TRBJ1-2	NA	TGTGCCAGCAGTTCCGGCGGAGGGCCCGACTATGGCTACACCTTC	CASSSGGGPDYGYTF
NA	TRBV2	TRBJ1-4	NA	TGTGCCAGCAGAAGACAGCTAACTAATGAAAAACTGTTTTTT	CASRRQLTNEKLFF
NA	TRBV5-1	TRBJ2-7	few	TGCGCCAGCAGCTCAAGCATTACCTACGAGCAGTACTTC	CASSSSITYEQYF
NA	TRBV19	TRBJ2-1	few	TGTGCCAGTACCCGAGCAGGGGACAATGAGCAGTTCTTC	CASTRAGDNEQFF
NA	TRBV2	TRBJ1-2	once	TGTGCCAGCACGAGTTATAAGTATGGCTACACCTTC	CASTSYKYGYTF
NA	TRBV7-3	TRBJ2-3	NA	TGTGCCAGCAGCTTGGCAGCAACAGATACGCAGTATTTT	CASSLAATDTQYF
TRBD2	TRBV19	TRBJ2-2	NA	TGTGCCAGTAGAGGGTTGGCGGGAGCCATCGCCGGGGAGCTGTTTTTT	CASRGLAGAIAGELFF
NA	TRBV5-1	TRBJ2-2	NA	TGCGCCAGCAGCTTGGGGGACCGCGGGGAGCTGTTTTTT	CASSLGDRGELFF
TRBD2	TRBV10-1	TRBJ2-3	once	TGCGCCAGCAGTCGACTAGCGGGGCACACAGATACGCAGTATTTT	CASSRLAGHTDTQYF
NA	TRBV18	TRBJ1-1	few	TGTGCCAGCTCACCAATCCGGACAGTGTTAGGCGTCACTGAAGCTTTCTTT	CASSPIRTVLGVTEAFF
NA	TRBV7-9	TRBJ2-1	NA	TGTGCCAGCAGCTTAAACTCGTTTGGAGAGCAGTTCTTC	CASSLNSFGEQFF
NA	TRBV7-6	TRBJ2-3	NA	TGTGCCAGCAGCTATCTAGGAGGGGAGAGCACAGATACGCAGTATTTT	CASSYLGGESTDTQYF
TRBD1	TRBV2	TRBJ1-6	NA	TGTGCCAGCACCGCGATCTCGGGACAGGGGACAAATTCACCCCTCCACTTT	CASTAISGQGTNSPLHF
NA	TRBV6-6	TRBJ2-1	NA	TGTGCCAGCAGTTACTCAAGAACTAGTTTGCAGTTCTTC	CASSYSRTSLQFF
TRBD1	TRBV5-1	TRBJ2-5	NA	TGCGCCAGCAGCCGGGGGACAGGGCGAGAGACCCAGTACTTC	CASSRGTGRETQYF
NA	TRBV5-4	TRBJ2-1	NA	TGTGCCAGCAGCTTGGCCACGGTCTACTCCTACAATGAGCAGTTCTTC	CASSLATVYSYNEQFF
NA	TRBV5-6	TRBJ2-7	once	TGTGCCAGCAGCTTGGGGGGGAACATAGCCTACGAGCAGTACTTC	CASSLGGNIAYEQYF
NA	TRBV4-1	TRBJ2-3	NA	TGCGCCAGCAGCCAAGGAGGAGGGGCTGGTTATCCCACAGATACGCAGTATTTT	CASSQGGGAGYPTDTQYF
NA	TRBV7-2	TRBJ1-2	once	TGTGCCAGCAGCTTAGAGGTGACACGCTATGGCTACACCTTC	CASSLEVTRYGYTF
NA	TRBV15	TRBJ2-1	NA	TGTGCCACCAGCAGAGATTTAAATGAGCAGTTCTTC	CATSRDLNEQFF
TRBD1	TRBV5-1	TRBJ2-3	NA	TGCGCCAGCAGCTATGACAGGGGGGGCACAGATACGCAGTATTTT	CASSYDRGGTDTQYF
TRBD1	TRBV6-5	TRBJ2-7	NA	TGTGCCAGCAGTTTGACAGGGCTTGGCTACGAGCAGTACTTC	CASSLTGLGYEQYF
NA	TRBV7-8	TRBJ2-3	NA	TGTGCCAGCAGCTTACACACAGATACGCAGTATTTT	CASSLHTDTQYF
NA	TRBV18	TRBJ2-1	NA	TGTGCCAGCTCACCCTGGAGTGATGAGCAGTTCTTC	CASSPWSDEQFF
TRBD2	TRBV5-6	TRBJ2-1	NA	TGTGCCAGCAGCTTCAGGACTAGCGGGGAGAAGTTCTTC	CASSFRTSGEKFF
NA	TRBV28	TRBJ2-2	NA	TGTGCCAGCATAAACTCGGGGAACACCGGGGAGCTGTTTTTT	CASINSGNTGELFF
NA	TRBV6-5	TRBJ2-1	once	TGTGCCAGCAGTTATATAAATGAGCAGTTCTTC	CASSYINEQFF
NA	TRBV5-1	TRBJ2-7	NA	TGCGCCAGCAGCCCAGAAGGCGCTAAGGTGGACTTC	CASSPEGAKVDF
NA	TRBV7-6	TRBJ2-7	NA	TGTGCCAGCGGGGACGGCTCCTACGAGCAGTACTTC	CASGDGSYEQYF
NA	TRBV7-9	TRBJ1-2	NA	TGTGCCAGCAGCTTAATCTGGTCGGGCTCCTATGGCTACACCTTC	CASSLIWSGSYGYTF
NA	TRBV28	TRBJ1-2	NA	TGTGCCAGCAGTTCCGGAGGGGATGGCTACACCTTC	CASSSGGDGYTF